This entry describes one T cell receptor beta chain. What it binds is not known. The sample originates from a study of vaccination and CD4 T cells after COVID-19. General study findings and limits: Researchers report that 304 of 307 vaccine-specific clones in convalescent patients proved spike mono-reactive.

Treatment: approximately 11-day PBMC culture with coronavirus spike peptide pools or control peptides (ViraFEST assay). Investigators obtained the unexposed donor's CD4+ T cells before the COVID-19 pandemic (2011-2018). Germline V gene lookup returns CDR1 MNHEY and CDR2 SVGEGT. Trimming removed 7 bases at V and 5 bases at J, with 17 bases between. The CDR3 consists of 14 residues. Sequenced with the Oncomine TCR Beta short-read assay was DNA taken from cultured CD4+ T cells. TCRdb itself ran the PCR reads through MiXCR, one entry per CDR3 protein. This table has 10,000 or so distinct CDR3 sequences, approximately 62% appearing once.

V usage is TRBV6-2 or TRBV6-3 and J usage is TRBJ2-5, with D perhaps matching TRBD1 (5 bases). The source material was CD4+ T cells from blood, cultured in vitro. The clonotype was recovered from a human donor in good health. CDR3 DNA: TGTGCCAGCAACTACAGGTATCCTGGCGAGACCCAGTACTTC. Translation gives CASNYRYPGETQYF.